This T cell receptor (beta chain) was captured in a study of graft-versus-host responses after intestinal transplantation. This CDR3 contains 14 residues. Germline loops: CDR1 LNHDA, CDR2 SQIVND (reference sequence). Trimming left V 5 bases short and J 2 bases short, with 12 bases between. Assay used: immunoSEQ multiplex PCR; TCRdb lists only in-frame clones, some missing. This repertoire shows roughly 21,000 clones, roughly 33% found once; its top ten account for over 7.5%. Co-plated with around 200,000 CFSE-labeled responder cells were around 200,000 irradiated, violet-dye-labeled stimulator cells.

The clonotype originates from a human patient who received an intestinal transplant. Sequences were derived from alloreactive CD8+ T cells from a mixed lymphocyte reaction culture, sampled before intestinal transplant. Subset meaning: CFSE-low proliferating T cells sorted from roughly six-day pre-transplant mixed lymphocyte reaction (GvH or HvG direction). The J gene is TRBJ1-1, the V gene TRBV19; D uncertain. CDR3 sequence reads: CASSGPVGNTEAFF. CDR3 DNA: TGTGCCAGTAGTGGGCCTGTAGGTAACACTGAAGCTTTCTTT.